The clone carrying this TCR beta chain was detected a few times. Its antigen is as yet unknown. Expressed TCRB transcripts were sequenced because the entire RNA isolate underwent reverse transcription. Data came from immunoSEQ multiplex PCR; TCRdb stores just in-frame clones and leaves some out. The table includes hundreds of thousands of clones, around 9.6% detected once. The data stem from a study of beta chain features in type 1 diabetes. Study observations and caveats: The study found fewer insertions and more deletions at VDJ junctions in type 1 diabetes patients.

Researchers reported sorting CD4+ naive, central memory, regulatory and stem cell-like memory cells via CD45RO/CCR7/CD25/CD127/CD95/CD27. In all sorted populations, purity surpassed 98%. The germline gives CDR1 SGDLS, CDR2 YYNGEE. This CDR3 has 15 amino acids. After removal of 4 bases from V and 4 bases from J, the junction contained 7 bases not matched to a gene. This TCR derives from a woman between 18 and 30 years old in good health. The sequencing input was naive CD4+ T cells from blood. The chain combines TRBV9 with TRBJ2-7; TRBD2 aligns across 11 bases. CDR3 coding DNA: TGTGCCAGCAGCCCCCGACTAGCGGGGAGATACGAGCAGTACTTC. This translates into CASSPRLAGRYEQYF. Supplemented by reference TRBV9 and TRBJ2-7, the full variable domain reads DSGVTQTPKHLITATGQRVTLRCSPRSGDLSVYWYQQSLDQGLQFLIQYYNGEERAKGNILERFSAQQFPDLHSELNLSSLELGDSALYFCASSPRLAGRYEQYFGPGTRLTVT.